These T cell receptor beta chains were read from a single sample in a study of blood T cell repertoires in COVID-19. TCRdb's table, derived via immunoSEQ multiplex PCR, lists solely in-frame clones and lacks some. This table holds about 260,000 clones, approximately 82% found once. Sequences were obtained from peripheral blood. Every receptor here comes from a woman of 80 years or more with acute or convalescent COVID-19. The CDR3 runs from the conserved cysteine through the conserved F or W. A D gene is named only where the DNA matches it firmly.

>NA|TRBV4-3
CASSHLMTGPNTEAFF
>NA|TRBV7-9
CASSPKQGRRTGELFF
>NA|TRBV5-4
CASSLAGSAGELFF
>NA|TRBV11-3
CASSLSDTGELFF
>NA|TRBV7-8
CASSPGHLFQETQYF
>TRBD1|TRBV7-9
CASSYPGQGYEKLFF
>TRBD2|TRBV7-2
CASSLAGTSGSYYNEQFF
>TRBD1|TRBV9
CASSVAVQGEAQYF
>TRBD2|TRBV5-1
CASSVGRGNTDTQYF
>TRBD1|TRBV23-1
CASSPPGTGRYEQYF
>NA|TRBV6-5
CASSYSLGEGTEAFF
>NA|TRBV5-1
CASSPRDFADTQYF
>TRBD1|TRBV23-1
CASSPFDRGSQETQYF
>NA|TRBV19
CASSIDTYGYTF